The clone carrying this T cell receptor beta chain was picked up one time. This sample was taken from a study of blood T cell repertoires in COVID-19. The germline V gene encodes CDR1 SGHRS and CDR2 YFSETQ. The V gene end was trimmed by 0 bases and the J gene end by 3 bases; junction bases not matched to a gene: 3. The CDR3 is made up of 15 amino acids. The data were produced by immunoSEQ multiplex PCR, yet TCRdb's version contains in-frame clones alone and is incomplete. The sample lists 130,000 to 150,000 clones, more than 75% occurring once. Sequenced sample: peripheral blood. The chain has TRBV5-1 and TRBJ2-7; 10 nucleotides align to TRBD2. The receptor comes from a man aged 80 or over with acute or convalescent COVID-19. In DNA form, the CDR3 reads TGCGCCAGCAGCTTGGTTCCTAGCGGGAGCTACGAGCAGTACTTC. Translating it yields CASSLVPSGSYEQYF.